This T cell receptor beta chain was observed in a study of blood T cell repertoires in COVID-19. This clone was recorded a few times. This CDR3 region has 13 residues. The V and J ends lost 7 bases and 11 bases respectively, with 20 bases between them. The germline V gene encodes CDR1 LNHDA and CDR2 SQIVND (reference sequence). Profiling relied on immunoSEQ multiplex PCR, and the TCRdb table lists in-frame clones only, not all of them. The table has a few hundred thousand clones, 85% seen once; the top ten hold around 20%. This rearrangement joins TRBV19 to TRBJ1-1, with a weak D call TRBD1 (5 bases). The clonotype comes from a man aged 35 to 55 who had recovered from COVID-19. Sequencing was performed on PBMCs or T cells enriched from blood (not recorded which). The CDR3 DNA sequence: TGTGCCAGTAACGCGGCGGGAGCGGGGGTCGCTTTCTTT. Translating gives CASNAAGAGVAFF.